The sequence of this TCR beta chain was determined in a study of T cell changes during pregnancy in multiple sclerosis. The CDR3 runs 18 residues. V lost 2 bases, J lost 1 base, and 10 bases stayed unmatched. The germline V gene has CDR1 SGHTA and CDR2 FQGNSA. The data were produced by immunoSEQ multiplex PCR, yet TCRdb's version contains in-frame clones alone and is incomplete. Among around 40,000 clones listed, 90% were seen once. Sequences were derived from CD4+ T cells from peripheral blood mononuclear cells, sampled in the second trimester of pregnancy. The receptor comes from a female donor with multiple sclerosis, enrolled in a pregnancy study. This chain links TRBV7-2 with TRBJ2-3; 9 bases are shared with TRBD2. The CDR3 sequence is CASSLLKAASGGTDTQYF. CDR3 coding DNA: TGTGCCAGCAGCTTACTCAAGGCGGCTAGCGGGGGCACAGATACGCAGTATTTT.